The 14 T cell receptor beta chains given below trace back to one sample, sequenced in a study of blood T cell repertoires in COVID-19. Measured with immunoSEQ multiplex PCR; TCRdb has only the in-frame clones, and not every one. The sample lists around 85,000 clones, around 90% occurring once. Sequencing was performed on peripheral blood. These receptors all come from a woman older than 75 with active or convalescent COVID-19.

This clone has just one count. J is TRBJ2-1 and V is TRBV5-6, with 12 nucleotides matching TRBD2. The length of the CDR3 is 13 residues. Germline V gives CDR1 SGHDT, CDR2 YYEEEE. Trimming took 3 bases from V and 15 from J; bases not matched to a gene: 7. The CDR3 coding sequence is TGTGCCAGCAGCTCACTAGCGGGAGGCCTCGGGTTCTTC. It codes for CASSSLAGGLGFF.

The chain combines TRBV3-1 (or the pseudogene TRBV3-2) with TRBJ1-5; tentatively, D is TRBD1 (6 bases). V was cut by 0 bases and J by 7 bases, with 13 bases left in between. The germline gives CDR1 LGHDT, CDR2 YNNKEL (reference sequence). This CDR3 has 15 residues. The CDR3 DNA sequence: TGTGCCAGCAGCCAAGATGCGGGGGGCGGGCAGCCCCAGCATTTT. It yields the protein CASSQDAGGGQPQHF.

This clone showed up just once. The chain joins TRBV6-5 to TRBJ2-7, with a tentative D call TRBD1 (7 bases). With 7 bases removed from V and 1 base from J, the gap between germline ends came to 17 bases. This CDR3 spans 15 amino acids. Germline V gives CDR1 MNHEY, CDR2 SVGAGI. CDR3 nucleotides: TGTGCCAGCAACCTGGAGGGGACAGATTCCTACGAGCAGTACTTC. This sequence encodes CASNLEGTDSYEQYF.

CDR3 in DNA: TGCAGCGTTGAGGAGGCATACAGGGGCACTGAAGCTTTCTTT. Encoded protein: CSVEEAYRGTEAFF. The chain combines TRBV29-1 with TRBJ1-1; 7 positions match TRBD1. V lost 3 bases to trimming and J lost 4 bases; unmatched junction nucleotides: 8. The CDR3 contains 14 residues. CDR1 is SQVTM, CDR2 ANQGSEA, per germline.

The chain links TRBV7-9 to TRBJ2-7; 7 bases fit TRBD1. The CDR3 is made up of 15 amino acids. Germline V CDR1 and CDR2: SEHNR, FQNEAQ (reference sequence). With 5 bases clipped from V and 0 bases from J, the junction kept 7 bases outside the gene matches. This CDR3 reads CASSRQGQISYEQYF. The CDR3 coding sequence is TGTGCCAGCAGCCGACAGGGACAAATCTCCTACGAGCAGTACTTC.

The genes are TRBV7-2 and TRBJ2-1; 9 bases are shared with TRBD2. Germline-derived CDR1 and CDR2 are SGHTA and FQGNSA. Trimming cost V 5 bases and J 1 base; bases outside gene matches: 3. This CDR3 is built from 15 residues. DNA of the CDR3: TGTGCCAGCAGCCGTAGCGGGGGTTCCTACAATGAGCAGTTCTTC. Protein sequence: CASSRSGGSYNEQFF.

This clone showed up just a few times. This chain links TRBV3-1 (or the pseudogene TRBV3-2) with TRBJ2-7, with 9 bases aligning to TRBD1. The CDR3 extends over 22 amino acids. Per germline, CDR1 LGHDT and CDR2 YNNKEL (reference sequence). With 5 bases clipped from V and 0 bases from J, the junction kept 26 bases outside the gene matches. CDR3 region: CASSRPPPIRDRARASSYEQYF. CDR3 in DNA: TGTGCCAGCAGCAGGCCCCCCCCTATCCGGGACAGGGCGAGGGCTAGCTCCTACGAGCAGTACTTC.

The rearrangement joins TRBV6-5 to TRBJ1-6; 8 bases are a match to TRBD1. V gave up 6 bases and J gave up 7 bases; unmatched junction bases: 5. The CDR3 spans 14 residues. Germline values: CDR1 MNHEY, CDR2 SVGAGI. CDR3 residues: CASSSRDRNSPLHF. The CDR3 DNA is TGTGCCAGCAGCAGTCGGGACAGGAATTCACCCCTCCACTTT.

V is TRBV19 and J is TRBJ2-2; 9 bases are a match to TRBD1. V gave up 3 bases and J gave up 4 bases; unmatched junction bases: 3. This CDR3 spans 15 amino acids. Germline V gene sequence: CDR1 LNHDA, CDR2 SQIVND (reference sequence). The CDR3 loop is CASSIWTGVTGELFF. DNA for the CDR3: TGTGCCAGTAGTATTTGGACAGGGGTCACCGGGGAGCTGTTTTTT.

This clone appeared once. The chain combines TRBV10-3 with TRBJ1-4; 8 nucleotides agree with TRBD1. Germline V gene lookup returns CDR1 ENHRY and CDR2 SYGVKD. After removal of 6 bases from V and 8 bases from J, the junction contained 5 bases not matched to a gene. CDR3 length equals 13 residues. CDR3 sequence reads: CAIRDREGEKLFF. CDR3 DNA: TGTGCCATCAGGGACAGGGAAGGCGAAAAACTGTTTTTT.

The chain combines TRBV11-2 with TRBJ2-2, with 7 bases fitting TRBD1. The CDR3 spans 16 residues. Germline V lookup: CDR1 SGHAT, CDR2 FQNNGV. V gave up 5 bases and J gave up 4 bases; unmatched junction bases: 10. The CDR3 DNA reads TGTGCCAGCAGCCCCTACAGGGGAATCTCCACCGGGGAGCTGTTTTTT. This gives the protein CASSPYRGISTGELFF.

The V and J genes are TRBV3-1 (or the pseudogene TRBV3-2) and TRBJ1-5; D gene unclear. Germline V gene data show CDR1 as LGHDT and CDR2 as YNNKEL (reference sequence). The CDR3 has 15 amino acids. Trimming took off 5 bases at V and 0 bases at J, with 11 bases between the two ends. CDR3 coding DNA: TGTGCCAGCAGCGCAACAAAGAATAGCAATCAGCCCCAGCATTTT. Protein: CASSATKNSNQPQHF.

The J gene is TRBJ1-4, the V gene TRBV7-2; 7 nucleotides match TRBD1. CDR1 is SGHTA and CDR2 is FQGNSA in the germline V gene. This CDR3 has 15 residues. V gave up 1 base and J gave up 4 bases; unmatched junction bases: 3. The CDR3 DNA reads TGTGCCAGCAGCTTAGACAGGGGTGGTAATGAAAAACTGTTTTTT. This translates into CASSLDRGGNEKLFF.

The V call is TRBV9, the J call TRBJ2-3, with D tentatively TRBD2 (6 bases). Trimming cost V 0 bases and J 3 bases, with 14 bases left between them. This CDR3 has 16 residues. The germline CDR1 and CDR2 sequences are SGDLS and YYNGEE. Written as DNA, the CDR3 is TGTGCCAGCAGCGTAGAATCGGTCGCGGGGACAGATACGCAGTATTTT. It codes for CASSVESVAGTDTQYF.